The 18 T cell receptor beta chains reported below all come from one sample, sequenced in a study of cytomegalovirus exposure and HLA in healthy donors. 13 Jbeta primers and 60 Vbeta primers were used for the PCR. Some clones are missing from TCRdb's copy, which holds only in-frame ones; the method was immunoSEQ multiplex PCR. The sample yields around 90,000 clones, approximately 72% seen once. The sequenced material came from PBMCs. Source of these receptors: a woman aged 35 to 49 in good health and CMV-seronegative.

The CDR3 nucleotides read TGCGCCAGCAGCTTGGGTCCGGGGGACGAAGCTGAGACCCAGTACTTC. Protein product: CASSLGPGDEAETQYF. This chain connects TRBV5-1 to TRBJ2-5; a weak D match, TRBD2 (6 bases). The germline V gene has CDR1 SGHRS and CDR2 YFSETQ. The V end lost 0 bases, the J end lost 5 bases, and 17 bases lay between the germline ends. The CDR3 length is 16 residues.

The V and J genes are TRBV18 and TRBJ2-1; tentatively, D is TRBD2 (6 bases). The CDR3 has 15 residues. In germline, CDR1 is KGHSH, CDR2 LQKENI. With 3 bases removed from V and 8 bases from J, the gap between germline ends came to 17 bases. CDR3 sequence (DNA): TGTGCCAGCTCACCTGGACCGACCACGGGGGATGAGCAGTTCTTC. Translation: CASSPGPTTGDEQFF. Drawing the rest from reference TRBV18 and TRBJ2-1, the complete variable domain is NAGVMQNPRHLVRRRGQEARLRCSPMKGHSHVYWYRQLPEEGLKFMVYLQKENIIDESGMPKERFSAEFPKEGPSILRIQQVVRGDSAAYFCASSPGPTTGDEQFFGPGTRLTVL.

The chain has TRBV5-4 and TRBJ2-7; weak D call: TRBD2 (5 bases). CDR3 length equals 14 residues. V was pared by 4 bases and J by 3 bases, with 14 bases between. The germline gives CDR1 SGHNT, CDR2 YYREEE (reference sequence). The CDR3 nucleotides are TGTGCCAGCAGCATTGGACTGGGTAACTACGAGCAGTACTTC. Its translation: CASSIGLGNYEQYF.

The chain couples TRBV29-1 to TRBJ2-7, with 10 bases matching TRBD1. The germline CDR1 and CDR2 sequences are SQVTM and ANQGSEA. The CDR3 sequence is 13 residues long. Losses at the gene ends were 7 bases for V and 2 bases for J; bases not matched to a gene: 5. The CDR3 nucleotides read TGCAGCGCTGGGACAGGGGCTACCTACGAGCAGTACTTC. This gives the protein CSAGTGATYEQYF.

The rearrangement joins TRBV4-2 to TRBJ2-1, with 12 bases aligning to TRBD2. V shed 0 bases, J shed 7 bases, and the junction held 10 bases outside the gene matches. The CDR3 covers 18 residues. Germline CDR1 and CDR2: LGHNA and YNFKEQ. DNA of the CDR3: TGTGCCAGCAGCCAAGATTCCCTCGCTAGCGGGAGGGCGAATGAGCAGTTCTTC. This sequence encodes CASSQDSLASGRANEQFF.

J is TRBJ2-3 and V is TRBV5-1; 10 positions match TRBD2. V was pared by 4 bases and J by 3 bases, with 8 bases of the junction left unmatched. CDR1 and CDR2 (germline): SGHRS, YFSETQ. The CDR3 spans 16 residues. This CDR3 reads CASSLSSGRWTDTQYF. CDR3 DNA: TGCGCCAGCAGCCTATCTAGCGGGAGATGGACAGATACGCAGTATTTT.

CDR3 DNA: TGCGCCAGCAGCTTCCTAGCGGGACTGAACACCGGGGAGCTGTTTTTT. It yields the protein CASSFLAGLNTGELFF. This chain uses TRBV5-1 with TRBJ2-2; 9 bases align to TRBD2. Looked up from germline, CDR1 is SGHRS and CDR2 is YFSETQ. This CDR3 contains 16 residues. V trimming: 2 bases; J trimming: 1 base; junction bases outside the gene matches: 3.

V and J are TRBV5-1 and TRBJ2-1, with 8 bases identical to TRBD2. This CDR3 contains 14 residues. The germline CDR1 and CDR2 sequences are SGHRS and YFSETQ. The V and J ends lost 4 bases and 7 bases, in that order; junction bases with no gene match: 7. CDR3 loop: CASSLTGGRNEQFF. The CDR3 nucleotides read TGCGCCAGCAGCCTAACGGGCGGGAGGAATGAGCAGTTCTTC.

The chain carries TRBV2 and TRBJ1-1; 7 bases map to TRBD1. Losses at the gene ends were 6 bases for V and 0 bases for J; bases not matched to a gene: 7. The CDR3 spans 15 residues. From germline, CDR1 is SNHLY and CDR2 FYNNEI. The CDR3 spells CASRSDRVMNTEAFF. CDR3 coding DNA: TGTGCCAGCAGGTCAGACAGGGTAATGAACACTGAAGCTTTCTTT.

The CDR3 sequence is CASSTDQGTAEETQYF. The CDR3 DNA follows: TGTGCCAGCAGTACTGACCAGGGGACAGCTGAAGAGACCCAGTACTTC. The rearrangement uses TRBV28 and TRBJ2-5; TRBD1 agrees at 7 bases. V was pared by 5 bases and J by 3 bases, with 12 bases of the junction left unmatched. The CDR3 has 16 residues. Germline CDR1 and CDR2: MDHEN and SYDVKM.

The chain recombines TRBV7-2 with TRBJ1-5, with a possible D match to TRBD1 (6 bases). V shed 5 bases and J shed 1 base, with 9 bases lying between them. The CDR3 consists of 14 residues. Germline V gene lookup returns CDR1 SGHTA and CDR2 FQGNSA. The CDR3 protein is CASSIQGSNQPQHF. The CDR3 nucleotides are TGTGCCAGCAGCATACAGGGAAGCAATCAGCCCCAGCATTTT.

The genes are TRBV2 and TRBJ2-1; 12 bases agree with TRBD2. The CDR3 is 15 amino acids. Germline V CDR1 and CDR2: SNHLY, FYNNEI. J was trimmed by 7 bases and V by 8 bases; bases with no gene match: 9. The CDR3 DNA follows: TGTGCCAGCCGTTCTGGACTAGCGGGACAAAATGAGCAGTTCTTC. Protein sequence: CASRSGLAGQNEQFF.

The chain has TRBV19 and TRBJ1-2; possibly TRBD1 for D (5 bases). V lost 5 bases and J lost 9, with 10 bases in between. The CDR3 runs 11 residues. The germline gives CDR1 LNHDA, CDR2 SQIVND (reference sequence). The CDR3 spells CASSQGGSYTF. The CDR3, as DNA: TGTGCCAGTAGTCAGGGAGGAAGCTACACCTTC.

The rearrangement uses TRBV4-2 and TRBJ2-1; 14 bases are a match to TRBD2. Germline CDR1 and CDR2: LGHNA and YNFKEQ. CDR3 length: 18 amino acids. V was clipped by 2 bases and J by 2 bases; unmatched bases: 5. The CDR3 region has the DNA TGTGCCAGCAGCCAAAGACTAGCGGGAGGGGGGGCCTACAATGAGCAGTTCTTC. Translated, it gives CASSQRLAGGGAYNEQFF.

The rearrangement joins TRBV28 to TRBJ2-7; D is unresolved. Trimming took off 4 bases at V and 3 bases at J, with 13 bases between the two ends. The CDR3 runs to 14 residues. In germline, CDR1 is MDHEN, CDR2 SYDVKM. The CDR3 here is CASSSMGILYEQYF. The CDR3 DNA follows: TGTGCCAGCAGTTCAATGGGCATACTCTACGAGCAGTACTTC.

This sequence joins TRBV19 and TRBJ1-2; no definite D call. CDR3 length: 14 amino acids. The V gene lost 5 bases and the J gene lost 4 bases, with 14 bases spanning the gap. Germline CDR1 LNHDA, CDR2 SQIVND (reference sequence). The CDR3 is CASSDRSGGYGYTF. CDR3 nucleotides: TGTGCCAGTAGTGATCGGAGTGGCGGCTATGGCTACACCTTC.

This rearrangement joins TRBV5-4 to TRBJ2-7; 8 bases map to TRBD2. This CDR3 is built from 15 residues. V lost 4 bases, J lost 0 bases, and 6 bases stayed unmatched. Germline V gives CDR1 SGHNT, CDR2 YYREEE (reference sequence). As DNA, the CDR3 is TGTGCCAGCAGCCCAACGAGCGGGGGCTCCTACGAGCAGTACGTC. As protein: CASSPTSGGSYEQYV.

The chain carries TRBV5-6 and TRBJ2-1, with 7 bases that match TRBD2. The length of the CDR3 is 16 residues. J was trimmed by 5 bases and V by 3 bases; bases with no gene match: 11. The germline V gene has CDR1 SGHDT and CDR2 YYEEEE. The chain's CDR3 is CASSSAQRGDHNEQFF. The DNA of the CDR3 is TGTGCCAGCAGCTCAGCCCAACGGGGGGACCACAATGAGCAGTTCTTC.